Each of the 26 T cell receptor beta chains below was sequenced from the same sample in a study of CD8 T cells in Susac syndrome. RNA totalling about 0.45 to 1 ug underwent reverse transcription with random hexamers. TCRdb fed the immunoSEQ multiplex PCR reads into MiXCR, producing one record per CDR3 protein. The table has about 130,000 distinct CDR3 sequences, about 95% seen once. The sequencing sample was made of CD4+ T cells from PBMCs. The receptors were gathered from a human donor in good health.

The J gene is TRBJ1-1, the V gene TRBV6-5; D uncertain. CDR1 and CDR2 from the germline V gene are MNHEY and SVGAGI. The CDR3 consists of 11 residues. V lost 6 bases, J lost 8 bases, and 10 bases lay in between. Written as DNA, the CDR3 is TGTGCCAGCAGGTCGCGGACGGAAGCTTTCTTT. It specifies CASRSRTEAFF.

The chain has TRBV5-1 and TRBJ2-3, with 15 nucleotides matching TRBD2. The CDR3 loop spans 17 amino acids. Germline values: CDR1 SGHRS, CDR2 YFSETQ. V was clipped by 4 bases and J by 5 bases; unmatched bases: 8. The DNA of the CDR3 is TGCGCCAGCAGCCGAGGACTAGCGGGAGGGCCGGGAGATACGCAGTATTTT. Residues: CASSRGLAGGPGDTQYF. Drawing the rest from reference TRBV5-1 and TRBJ2-3, the complete variable domain is KAGVTQTPRYLIKTRGQQVTLSCSPISGHRSVSWYQQTPGQGLQFLFEYFSETQRNKGNFPGRFSGRQFSNSRSEMNVSTLELGDSALYLCASSRGLAGGPGDTQYFGPGTRLTVL.

The genes are TRBV6-1 and TRBJ2-7; no definite D call. The ends were cut back, 1 base at V and 3 bases at J, with 7 bases in the middle. The CDR3 covers 13 residues. Germline V lookup: CDR1 MNHNS, CDR2 SASEGT. The CDR3 reads CASSEGSFYEQYF. In nucleotides, the CDR3 is TGTGCCAGCAGTGAAGGTTCGTTCTACGAGCAGTACTTC.

V gene TRBV11-2 combines with J gene TRBJ2-1, with 7 bases matching TRBD2. This CDR3 is 13 amino acids long. V lost 4 bases, J lost 10 bases, and 7 bases stayed unmatched. CDR1 is SGHAT and CDR2 is FQNNGV in the germline V gene. The chain's CDR3 is CASSWAPGLEQFF. CDR3 coding DNA: TGTGCCAGCAGCTGGGCCCCGGGACTAGAGCAGTTCTTC.

The chain recombines TRBV4-1 with TRBJ2-5; D might be TRBD1 (6 bases). Trimming removed 1 base at V and 2 bases at J, with 20 bases between. Per germline, CDR1 MGHRA and CDR2 YSYEKL. The CDR3 runs 18 residues. Here the CDR3 DNA reads TGCGCCAGCAGCCAAGCCCACCCGACAGGACCAGGGCAAGAGACCCAGTACTTC. The encoded protein is CASSQAHPTGPGQETQYF.

V is TRBV20-1 and J is TRBJ2-5, with D hard to call. Trimming removed 3 bases at V and 4 bases at J, with 9 bases between. Germline V CDR1 and CDR2: DFQATT, SNEGSKA (reference sequence). The CDR3 length is 12 residues. CDR3 in amino acids: CSARRTPETQYF. CDR3 bases: TGCAGTGCTAGGAGGACCCCAGAGACCCAGTACTTC.

This chain connects TRBV29-1 to TRBJ2-1; tentatively, D is TRBD2 (5 bases). The germline CDR1 and CDR2 sequences are SQVTM and ANQGSEA. Trimming pared 8 bases from V and 0 bases from J, leaving 26 bases between. The CDR3 is made up of 18 amino acids. The CDR3 sequence is CSTNWASPHGGSYNEQFF. DNA for the CDR3: TGCAGCACCAATTGGGCTAGCCCGCACGGCGGCTCCTACAATGAGCAGTTCTTC.

V gene TRBV5-1 combines with J gene TRBJ2-1, with D unclear. The ends were cut back, 7 bases at V and 9 bases at J, with 11 bases in the middle. Germline V gives CDR1 SGHRS, CDR2 YFSETQ. The CDR3 consists of 11 residues. CDR3: CASHLWGEQFF. The CDR3 DNA reads TGCGCCAGCCACCTCTGGGGTGAGCAGTTCTTC.

The genes are TRBV5-1 and TRBJ1-1; D is possibly TRBD1 (6 bases). The ends were cut back, 3 bases at V and 0 bases at J, with 9 bases in the middle. The CDR3 is 14 residues long. Germline V lookup: CDR1 SGHRS, CDR2 YFSETQ. CDR3 bases: TGCGCCAGCAGCTCACAGGGTCTGAACACTGAAGCTTTCTTT. Amino acid sequence: CASSSQGLNTEAFF.

This chain joins TRBV19 and TRBJ1-1; D gene ambiguous. There are 12 residues in the CDR3. Germline V gene data show CDR1 as LNHDA and CDR2 as SQIVND (reference sequence). The germline V and J ends were trimmed by 6 bases and 1 base, with 6 bases remaining between them. The CDR3 nucleotides are TGTGCCAGTAGACACCGGAACACTGAAGCTTTCTTT. Its translation is CASRHRNTEAFF.

The chain uses TRBV20-1 and TRBJ1-6; D might be TRBD1 (6 bases). Germline lookup yields CDR1 DFQATT and CDR2 SNEGSKA (reference sequence). V was pared by 6 bases and J by 7 bases, with 10 bases between. This CDR3 comprises 12 residues. The CDR3 spells CSAEQGNSPLHF. The CDR3 DNA reads as TGCAGTGCAGAGCAGGGGAATTCACCCCTCCACTTT.

The chain joins TRBV6-5 to TRBJ2-7; 11 nucleotides align to TRBD1. The junction had 3 bases not matched to a gene; V was cut back by 2 bases and J by 3 bases. The CDR3 totals 15 residues. Per the germline V gene, CDR1 is MNHEY and CDR2 is SVGAGI. The CDR3 reads CASSYAGTGGYEQYF. CDR3 sequence (DNA): TGTGCCAGCAGTTACGCCGGGACAGGGGGCTACGAGCAGTACTTC.

This clonotype was picked up one time. The chain employs TRBV5-1 and TRBJ2-5, with D perhaps TRBD1 or TRBD2 (6 bases each). Trimming took off 7 bases at V and 4 bases at J, with 14 bases between the two ends. This CDR3 has 13 amino acids. Germline V gene lookup returns CDR1 SGHRS and CDR2 YFSETQ. The CDR3 DNA reads as TGCGCCAGCGCGGAGGGGGACCCAGAGACCCAGTACTTC. This translates into CASAEGDPETQYF.

The chain employs TRBV9 and TRBJ1-1; D might be TRBD1 (6 bases). Germline lookup yields CDR1 SGDLS and CDR2 YYNGEE. The CDR3 is 12 amino acids. V was trimmed by 0 bases and J by 10 bases, leaving 10 bases between them. The CDR3 region is CASSVDGGLAFF. DNA of the CDR3: TGTGCCAGCAGCGTAGACGGGGGCTTAGCTTTCTTT.

The chain is built from TRBV5-1 and TRBJ1-1, with D hard to call. The CDR3 runs to 13 residues. V was clipped by 4 bases and J by 3 bases, with 10 bases between them. Germline assignment: CDR1 SGHRS and CDR2 YFSETQ. In nucleotides, the CDR3 is TGCGCCAGCAGCCCCTCAGTGGACACTGAAGCTTTCTTT. Amino acid sequence: CASSPSVDTEAFF.

V usage is TRBV11-2 and J usage is TRBJ2-5; D unresolved. This CDR3 is built from 15 residues. Deletions cut 1 base from V and 1 base from J, with 10 bases between. Germline V CDR1 and CDR2: SGHAT, FQNNGV. CDR3 bases: TGTGCCAGCAGCTTAGCGCCCGCCTCCCAAGAGACCCAGTACTTC. As protein: CASSLAPASQETQYF.

The chain links TRBV5-8 to TRBJ2-7; D tentatively fits TRBD1 or TRBD2 (5 bases each). Trimming shortened V by 7 bases and J by 4 bases, and 18 bases separated the two germline ends. Looked up from germline, CDR1 is SGHTS and CDR2 is YDEGEE. CDR3 length equals 14 residues. The CDR3 sequence is CASSRGPGEYEQYF. The CDR3 region has the DNA TGTGCCAGCTCCCGGGGCCCCGGGGAATACGAGCAGTACTTC.

The chain carries TRBV5-1 and TRBJ2-1, with unresolved D. Trimming pared 4 bases from V and 7 bases from J, leaving 18 bases between. Per germline, CDR1 SGHRS and CDR2 YFSETQ. The CDR3 extends over 15 amino acids. The CDR3 nucleotides are TGCGCCAGCAGCCCCCTCGGTGGGTCAGGAAATGAGCAGTTCTTC. Translation: CASSPLGGSGNEQFF.

This clonotype occurred once. The rearrangement joins TRBV3-1 to TRBJ2-7, with 8 nucleotides matching TRBD2. J gave up 6 bases and V 6 bases, and 4 bases lay outside the gene matches. The V gene's germline CDR1 is LGHDT and CDR2 YNNKEL (reference sequence). The CDR3 is 12 residues long. The CDR3 DNA follows: TGTGCCAGCAGGGGGACTAGGGGCGAGCAGTACTTC. This codes for CASRGTRGEQYF.

V and J are TRBV4-1 and TRBJ2-1; 8 positions match TRBD2. This CDR3 comprises 17 residues. The germline CDR1 and CDR2 sequences are MGHRA and YSYEKL. V was clipped by 0 bases and J by 7 bases; unmatched bases: 11. The CDR3 loop is CASSQDPSGSSRNEQFF. CDR3 DNA: TGCGCCAGCAGCCAAGATCCAAGCGGGAGCTCTAGGAATGAGCAGTTCTTC.

The chain uses TRBV5-1 and TRBJ1-1; D is uncertain. Germline V gene sequence: CDR1 SGHRS, CDR2 YFSETQ. CDR3 length: 14 amino acids. V dropped 0 bases and J dropped 1 base, with 7 bases sitting between them. In DNA form, the CDR3 reads TGCGCCAGCAGCTTGGCACAGACGAACACTGAAGCTTTCTTT. It translates to CASSLAQTNTEAFF.

This clonotype appeared once. This chain connects TRBV3-1 to TRBJ1-5; D is possibly TRBD1 (5 bases). CDR3 size: 23 residues. V lost 2 bases and J lost 0, with 32 bases in between. Germline-derived CDR1 and CDR2 are LGHDT and YNNKEL (reference sequence). For the CDR3, the DNA is TGTGCCAGCAGCCAAACCCCGGGAACGGACACTCCCCCCGGGGCCTATAGCAATCAGCCCCAGCATTTT. Amino acid sequence: CASSQTPGTDTPPGAYSNQPQHF.

This clonotype was found once. V is TRBV30 and J is TRBJ1-5; 8 positions match TRBD1. Germline CDR1 reads GTSNPN; CDR2 reads SVGIG (reference sequence). With 5 bases clipped from V and 2 bases from J, the junction kept 5 bases outside the gene matches. The CDR3 has 14 amino acids. CDR3 loop: CAWSGGLGNQPQHF. CDR3 DNA sequence: TGTGCCTGGTCAGGGGGCTTGGGCAATCAGCCCCAGCATTTT.

The chain couples TRBV18 to TRBJ1-3; D is unclear. The germline CDR1 and CDR2 sequences are KGHSH and LQKENI. This CDR3 contains 15 residues. Trimming pared 0 bases from V and 4 bases from J, leaving 10 bases between. CDR3 in DNA: TGTGCCAGCTCACCACCGAACTCCCGCGGAAACACCATATATTTT. It yields the protein CASSPPNSRGNTIYF.

The rearrangement links TRBV7-9 to TRBJ1-5; D not resolved. V gave up 5 bases and J gave up 0 bases, with 14 bases separating them. CDR3 length: 16 amino acids. Per germline, CDR1 SEHNR and CDR2 FQNEAQ (reference sequence). The CDR3 sequence: CASSISRLNSNQPQHF. The DNA of the CDR3 is TGTGCCAGCAGCATATCTCGCCTCAATAGCAATCAGCCCCAGCATTTT.

The rearrangement links TRBV5-4 to TRBJ2-7; TRBD2 aligns across 12 bases. The germline V gene encodes CDR1 SGHNT and CDR2 YYREEE (reference sequence). V was pared by 2 bases and J by 6 bases, with 3 bases of the junction left unmatched. This CDR3 region has 14 residues. This CDR3 reads CASSFATSGSEQYF. The CDR3 nucleotides read TGTGCCAGCAGCTTCGCGACTAGCGGGAGCGAGCAGTACTTC.